The present T cell receptor (beta chain) was sequenced within a study of Ad26.COV2.S vaccination and SARS-CoV-2 variants. This clone was seen once. CDR3 length equals 13 residues. V lost 5 bases to trimming and J lost 0 bases; unmatched junction nucleotides: 0. Per the germline V gene, CDR1 is SGHNT and CDR2 is YYREEE (reference sequence). Treatment: around 19 received Ad26.COV2.S at low or high dose, single or two shots; several received placebo; per-sample allocation not given. Specimens were obtained on day 63 following the first vaccine or placebo injection. At a Boston site, the person donating was an adult of 18-55 years. TCRdb's table, derived via immunoSEQ multiplex PCR, lists solely in-frame clones and lacks some. The sample includes around 310,000 clones, roughly 90% of them seen just once.

The sequences come from peripheral blood, collected in a trial of Ad26.COV2.S vaccine versus placebo. The TCR comes from a person aged 18-65 years who received the Ad26.COV2.S COVID-19 vaccine or a placebo. This chain connects TRBV5-4 to TRBJ2-7, with 9 nucleotides matching TRBD2. CDR3 nucleotide sequence: TGTGCCAGCAGTAGCGGGGGCTCCTACGAGCAGTACTTC. The encoded protein is CASSSGGSYEQYF.